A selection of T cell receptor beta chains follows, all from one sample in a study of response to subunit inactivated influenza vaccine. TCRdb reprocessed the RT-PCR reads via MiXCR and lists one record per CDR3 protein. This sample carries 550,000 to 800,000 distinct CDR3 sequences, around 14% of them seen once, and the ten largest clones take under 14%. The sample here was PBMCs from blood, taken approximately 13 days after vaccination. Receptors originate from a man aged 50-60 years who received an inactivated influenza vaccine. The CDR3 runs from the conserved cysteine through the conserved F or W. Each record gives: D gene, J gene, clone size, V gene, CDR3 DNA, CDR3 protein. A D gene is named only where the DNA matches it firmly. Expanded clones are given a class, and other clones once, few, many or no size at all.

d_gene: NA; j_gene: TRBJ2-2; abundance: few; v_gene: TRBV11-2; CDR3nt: TGTGCCAGCACCCCTCCCTCCGGGACTCCGAACACCGGGGAGCTGTTTTTT; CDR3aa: CASTPPSGTPNTGELFF
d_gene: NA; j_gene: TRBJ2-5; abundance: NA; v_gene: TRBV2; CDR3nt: TGTGCCAGCAGTGATAGCACGACCCAGTACTTC; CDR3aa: CASSDSTTQYF
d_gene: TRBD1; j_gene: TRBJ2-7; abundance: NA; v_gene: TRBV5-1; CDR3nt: TGCGCCAGCAGCTTCGTTACAGGGGGAGGCTACGAGCAGTACTTC; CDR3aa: CASSFVTGGGYEQYF
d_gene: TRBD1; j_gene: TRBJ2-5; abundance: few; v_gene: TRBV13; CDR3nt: TGTGCCAGCAGCTTCAGGACAGGGAAAGAGACCCAGTACTTC; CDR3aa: CASSFRTGKETQYF
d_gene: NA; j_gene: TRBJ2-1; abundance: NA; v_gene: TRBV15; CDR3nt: TGTGCCACCAGCAGACCCAGCCTAAATGAGCAGTTCTTC; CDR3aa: CATSRPSLNEQFF
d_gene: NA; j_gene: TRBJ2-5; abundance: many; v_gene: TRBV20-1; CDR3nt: TGCAGTGCTAGAGATCTCAGGGCAGTCCAAGAGACCCAGTACTTC; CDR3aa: CSARDLRAVQETQYF
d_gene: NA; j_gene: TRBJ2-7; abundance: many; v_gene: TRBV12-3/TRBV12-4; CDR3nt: TGTGCCAGCAGTTCCTCCGGGATATACGAGCAGTACTTC; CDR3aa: CASSSSGIYEQYF
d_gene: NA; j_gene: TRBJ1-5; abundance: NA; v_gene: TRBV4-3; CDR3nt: TGCGCCAGCAGCCAAGTATTAGGGGTGCAGCCCCAGCATTTT; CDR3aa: CASSQVLGVQPQHF
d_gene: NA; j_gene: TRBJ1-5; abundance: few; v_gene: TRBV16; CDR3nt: TGTGCCAGCAGCCAACAAAATCAGCCCCAGCATTTT; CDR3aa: CASSQQNQPQHF
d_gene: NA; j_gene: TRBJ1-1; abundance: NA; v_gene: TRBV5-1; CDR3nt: TGCGCCAGCAGCCTGTACGGGGCTTCAGAGACTGAAGCTTTCTTT; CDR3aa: CASSLYGASETEAFF
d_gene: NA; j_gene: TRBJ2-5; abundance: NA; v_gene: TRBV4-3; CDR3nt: TGCGCCAGCAGCCAAGATTCCAGCGCCCAAGAGACCCAGTACTTC; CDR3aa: CASSQDSSAQETQYF
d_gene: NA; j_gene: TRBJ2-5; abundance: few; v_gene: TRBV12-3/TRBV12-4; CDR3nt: TGTGCCAGCAGCCGTGTGGGGTATCGAGAGACCCAGTACTTC; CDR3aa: CASSRVGYRETQYF
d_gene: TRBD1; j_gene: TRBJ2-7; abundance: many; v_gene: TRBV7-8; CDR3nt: TGTGCCAGCAGCCACGGGACAGGGCACTACGAGCAGTACTTC; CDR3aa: CASSHGTGHYEQYF
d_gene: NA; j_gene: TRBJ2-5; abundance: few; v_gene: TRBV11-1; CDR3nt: TGTGCCAGCAGCATAATACAGGAGACCCAGTACTTC; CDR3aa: CASSIIQETQYF
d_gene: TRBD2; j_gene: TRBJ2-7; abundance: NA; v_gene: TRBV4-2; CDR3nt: TGTGCCAGCAGCCGTGACGGGACTAGCGGTTCCTACGAGCAGTACTTC; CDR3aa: CASSRDGTSGSYEQYF
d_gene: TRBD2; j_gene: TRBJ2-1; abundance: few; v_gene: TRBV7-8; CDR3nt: TGTGCCAGCAGCTTAGGCGGGGGGGTTCTCAATGAGCAGTTCTTC; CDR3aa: CASSLGGGVLNEQFF
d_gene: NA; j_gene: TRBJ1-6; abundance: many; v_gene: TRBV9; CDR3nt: TGTGCCAGCAGCCTGGGGGGTCAAAATTCACCCCTCCACTTT; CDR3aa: CASSLGGQNSPLHF
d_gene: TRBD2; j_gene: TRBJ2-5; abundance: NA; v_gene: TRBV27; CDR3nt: TGTGCCAGCAGTTTAGTAGCGGGGGGACTAGAGACCCAGTACTTC; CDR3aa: CASSLVAGGLETQYF
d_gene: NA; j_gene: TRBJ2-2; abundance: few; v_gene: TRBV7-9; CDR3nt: TGTGCCAGCAGCTTAGAAAGGGAGCTGTTTTTT; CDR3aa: CASSLERELFF
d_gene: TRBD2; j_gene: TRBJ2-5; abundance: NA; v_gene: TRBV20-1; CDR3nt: TGCAGTGCTAGAGATGGAGCGGGAGACCGGGAGACCCAGTACTTC; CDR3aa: CSARDGAGDRETQYF
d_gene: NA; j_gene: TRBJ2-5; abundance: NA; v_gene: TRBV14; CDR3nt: TGTGCCAGCAGCCAACTCGGGAAAGATACCCAGTACTTC; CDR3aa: CASSQLGKDTQYF
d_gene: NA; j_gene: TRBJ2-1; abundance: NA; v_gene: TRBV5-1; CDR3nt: TGCGCCAGCAGATTACAGGCGGAATCCTACAATGAGCAGTTCTTC; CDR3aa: CASRLQAESYNEQFF
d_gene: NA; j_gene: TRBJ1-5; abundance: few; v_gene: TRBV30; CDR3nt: TGTGCCTGGAGTCTCCTAGGGGATCAGCCCCAGCATTTT; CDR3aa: CAWSLLGDQPQHF
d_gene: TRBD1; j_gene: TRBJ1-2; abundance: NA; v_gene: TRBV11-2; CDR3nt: TGTGCCAGCAGCACCCACAGGGGGCAGAACTATGGCTACACCTTC; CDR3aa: CASSTHRGQNYGYTF
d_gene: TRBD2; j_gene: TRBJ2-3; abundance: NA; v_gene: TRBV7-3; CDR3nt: TGTGCCAGCAGCGCGACTAGCGGCACCGATACGCAGTATTTT; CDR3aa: CASSATSGTDTQYF
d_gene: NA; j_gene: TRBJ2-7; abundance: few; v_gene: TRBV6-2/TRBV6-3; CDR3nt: TGTGCCAGCAGTTACGGGCCTAGCCCCTACGAGCAGTACTTC; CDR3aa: CASSYGPSPYEQYF